The 24 T cell receptor beta chains listed next were all sequenced from one sample in a study of shared clonotypes between healthy human individuals. Assay: immunoSEQ multiplex PCR; the TCRdb copy retains only in-frame clones and omits some. The profile shows approximately 1,500,000 clones, about 96% of them singletons. The specimen was naive CD4+ T cells sorted from blood. Subset reported: CD45RA+ positively selected. Source of these receptors: a man aged 25-45 years in good health.

The chain uses TRBV27 and TRBJ1-1; D unresolved. Germline CDR1 reads MNHEY; CDR2 reads SMNVEV (reference sequence). The CDR3 has 16 amino acids. V shed 2 bases and J shed 3 bases, with 16 bases lying between them. CDR3 region: CASSLRSLVRDTEAFF. Here the CDR3 DNA reads TGTGCCAGCAGTTTACGGAGTTTGGTTAGGGACACTGAAGCTTTCTTT.

V is TRBV5-6 and J is TRBJ2-7; 8 nucleotides line up with TRBD1. Looked up from germline, CDR1 is SGHDT and CDR2 is YYEEEE. The CDR3 length is 14 residues. V gave up 5 bases and J gave up 2 bases; unmatched junction bases: 6. The CDR3 nucleotides read TGTGCCAGCAGTCCCGACAGGGGTCCCTACGAGCAGTACTTC. Translation: CASSPDRGPYEQYF.

The V and J genes are TRBV27 and TRBJ2-3; 10 bases fit TRBD2. V lost 3 bases, J lost 11 bases, and 8 bases stayed unmatched. Per germline, CDR1 MNHEY and CDR2 SMNVEV (reference sequence). The CDR3 has 14 residues. The DNA of the CDR3 is TGTGCCAGCAGTTTCCGGGCAGCGGGAGGGAAGCAGTATTTT. It yields the protein CASSFRAAGGKQYF.

The chain is built from TRBV9 and TRBJ2-3; D perhaps matches TRBD1 (6 bases). The V gene's germline CDR1 is SGDLS and CDR2 YYNGEE. V was cut by 3 bases and J by 2 bases, with 13 bases left in between. The CDR3 sequence is 15 residues long. The CDR3 region has the DNA TGTGCCAGCAGCGCAAGGACAGACCACACAGATACGCAGTATTTT. It yields the protein CASSARTDHTDTQYF.

This clone was observed once. The chain joins TRBV6-4 to TRBJ2-3, with D perhaps matching TRBD2 (5 bases). Trimming removed 4 bases from V and 2 bases from J, with 10 bases in between. CDR1 is MRHNA and CDR2 is SNTAGT in the germline V gene. The CDR3 length is 14 residues. CDR3 sequence: CASSAGLFTDTQYF. The DNA for the CDR3 is TGTGCCAGCAGTGCCGGACTCTTCACAGATACGCAGTATTTT.

The chain links TRBV7-3 to TRBJ1-1; D remains ambiguous. The germline CDR1 and CDR2 sequences are SGHTA and FQGTGA. Between the trimmed V and J ends, which lost 5 bases and 5 bases, there was a span of 15 bases. CDR3 length equals 14 residues. The CDR3 DNA sequence: TGTGCCAGCAGCGCAGACACTCATGGGACTGAAGCTTTCTTT. It is translated as CASSADTHGTEAFF. Full variable domain (outside the CDR3, taken from reference TRBV7-3 and TRBJ1-1): GAGVSQTPSNKVTEKGKYVELRCDPISGHTALYWYRQSLGQGPEFLIYFQGTGAADDSGLPNDRFFAVRPEGSVSTLKIQRTERGDSAVYLCASSADTHGTEAFFGQGTRLTVV.

A word on this clone: The identical CDR3 is also encoded by other nucleotide sequences in the sample. V usage is TRBV18 and J usage is TRBJ2-1; unclear D gene. Germline V gives CDR1 KGHSH, CDR2 LQKENI. CDR3 length equals 13 residues. The V end lost 5 bases, the J end lost 0 bases, and 5 bases lay between the germline ends. The CDR3 DNA reads TGTGCCAGCTCAGCAAGCTCCTACAATGAGCAGTTCTTC. This translates into CASSASSYNEQFF. The full variable domain, with the rest looked up from reference TRBV18 and TRBJ2-1, is NAGVMQNPRHLVRRRGQEARLRCSPMKGHSHVYWYRQLPEEGLKFMVYLQKENIIDESGMPKERFSAEFPKEGPSILRIQQVVRGDSAAYFCASSASSYNEQFFGPGTRLTVL.

The rearrangement joins TRBV7-9 to TRBJ2-5; 7 nucleotides agree with TRBD1. There are 15 residues in the CDR3. Losses at the gene ends were 1 base for V and 5 bases for J; bases not matched to a gene: 7. Germline loops: CDR1 SEHNR, CDR2 FQNEAQ (reference sequence). The CDR3 DNA is TGTGCCAGCAGCTTAGGCATCAGGGGGTCGGAGACCCAGTACTTC. Its translation: CASSLGIRGSETQYF.

The chain links TRBV27 to TRBJ2-2, with 10 bases fitting TRBD2. In germline, CDR1 is MNHEY, CDR2 SMNVEV (reference sequence). Trimming took 2 bases from V and 3 from J; bases not matched to a gene: 15. CDR3 length equals 20 residues. CDR3 residues: CASSLPVAGGPIRDTGELFF. The CDR3 nucleotides are TGTGCCAGCAGTTTACCAGTAGCGGGAGGCCCTATACGAGACACCGGGGAGCTGTTTTTT.

The chain is built from TRBV10-1 and TRBJ2-7, with unresolved D. The CDR3 sequence is 13 residues long. V lost 4 bases, J lost 0 bases, and 7 bases lay in between. Per germline, CDR1 WNHNN and CDR2 SYGVQD (reference sequence). The CDR3 protein is CASSVASSYEQYF. Written as DNA, the CDR3 is TGCGCCAGCAGTGTTGCGAGCTCCTACGAGCAGTACTTC.

The chain couples TRBV29-1 to TRBJ1-2, with D possibly matching TRBD1 (5 bases). CDR1 SQVTM and CDR2 ANQGSEA come from the germline V gene. Trimming took off 5 bases at V and 5 bases at J, with 15 bases between the two ends. The CDR3 is 13 residues long. CDR3 in amino acids: CSVLWIGGYGYTF. The DNA for the CDR3 is TGCAGCGTTTTGTGGATCGGGGGTTATGGCTACACCTTC.

The chain is built from TRBV2 and TRBJ2-7; 8 positions agree with TRBD1. CDR3 length: 13 residues. Germline lookup yields CDR1 SNHLY and CDR2 FYNNEI. Losses at the gene ends were 6 bases for V and 9 bases for J; bases not matched to a gene: 10. The CDR3 DNA is TGTGCCAGCAGAGGGGGACAGGCCCAGGGGCAGTACTTC. Amino acid sequence: CASRGGQAQGQYF.

V and J are TRBV21-1 and TRBJ2-7; the table's D gene call, TRBD2, was not cross checked with the DNA. TRBV21-1 is tagged as a pseudogene. The CDR3 totals 16 residues. The chain's CDR3 is CASSKALLADTYEQYF. The CDR3 DNA reads TGTGCCAGCAGCAAAGCGCTTTTGGCGGATACCTACGAGCAGTACTTC.

V gene TRBV7-9 combines with J gene TRBJ2-7; D is uncertain. V lost 2 bases to trimming and J lost 4 bases, with 15 bases between them. Germline V gene lookup returns CDR1 SEHNR and CDR2 FQNEAQ (reference sequence). This CDR3 has 15 residues. In DNA form, the CDR3 reads TGTGCCAGCAGCTTAAAGACGGGTCCTAGTTACGAGCAGTACTTC. Encoded protein: CASSLKTGPSYEQYF. The full variable domain, completed using reference TRBV7-9 and TRBJ2-7, is DTGVSQNPRHKITKRGQNVTFRCDPISEHNRLYWYRQTLGQGPEFLTYFQNEAQLEKSRLLSDRFSAERPKGSFSTLEIQRTEQGDSAMYLCASSLKTGPSYEQYFGPGTRLTVT.

The rearrangement uses TRBV5-1 and TRBJ1-4; D not resolved. CDR3 size: 14 residues. The V end was cut by 3 bases, the J end by 3 bases, with 9 bases between. CDR1 and CDR2 (germline): SGHRS, YFSETQ. The DNA for the CDR3 is TGCGCCAGCAGCTCCGGGAGGGCTAATGAAAAACTGTTTTTT. It translates to CASSSGRANEKLFF.

The genes are TRBV25-1 and TRBJ2-1, with TRBD1 identical over 10 bases. This CDR3 has 15 amino acids. Germline assignment: CDR1 MGHDK and CDR2 SYGVNS. V gave up 4 bases and J gave up 8 bases; unmatched junction bases: 8. The CDR3 DNA is TGTGCCAGCAGTGCGGGGACAGGGGATTCCCATGAGCAGTTCTTC. Its protein is CASSAGTGDSHEQFF.

In regard to this clone: The junction shows a germline mismatch at one end, possibly a read error. The V gene is TRBV7-2, the J gene TRBJ2-3; possible D gene TRBD1, 5 bases. Germline loops: CDR1 SGHTA, CDR2 FQGNSA. The CDR3 is 12 amino acids. The CDR3 region is CASSLDRTSPIF. CDR3 nucleotides: TGTGCCAGCAGCCTCGACAGAACATCCCCAATATTT.

This rearrangement joins TRBV7-2 to TRBJ2-5, with a possible D match to TRBD1 (9 bases). The CDR3 length is 14 residues. Germline V gene data show CDR1 as SGHTA and CDR2 as FQGNSA. V was pared by 5 bases and J by 5 bases, with 15 bases between. CDR3 coding DNA: TGTGCCAGCAGCCGGGGGGGACAGGGCGAGACCCAGTACTTC. Encoded protein: CASSRGGQGETQYF. Drawing the rest from reference TRBV7-2 and TRBJ2-5, the complete variable domain is GAGVSQSPSNKVTEKGKDVELRCDPISGHTALYWYRQSLGQGLEFLIYFQGNSAPDKSGLPSDRFSAERTGGSVSTLTIQRTQQEDSAVYLCASSRGGQGETQYFGPGTRLLVL.

The chain recombines TRBV7-9 with TRBJ2-7; TRBD1 matches at 7 bases. The CDR3 is 14 amino acids. Germline values: CDR1 SEHNR, CDR2 FQNEAQ (reference sequence). Unmatched junction bases numbered 10, after V lost 5 bases and J lost 6 bases. The CDR3 protein is CASSPQGRTGEQYF. In DNA form, the CDR3 reads TGTGCCAGCAGCCCACAGGGGAGAACGGGCGAGCAGTACTTC.

This clone was detected once. The chain joins TRBV6-5 to TRBJ2-2; a weak D match, TRBD2 (5 bases). CDR1 is MNHEY, CDR2 SVGAGI, per germline. The CDR3 contains 14 residues. The V end lost 7 bases, the J end lost 2 bases, and 11 bases lay between the germline ends. CDR3: CASKRGTNTGELFF. The CDR3 DNA follows: TGTGCCAGCAAACGGGGAACAAACACCGGGGAGCTGTTTTTT.

V usage is TRBV5-1 and J usage is TRBJ2-7; a weak D match, TRBD2 (6 bases). The CDR3 runs 14 residues. Per germline, CDR1 SGHRS and CDR2 YFSETQ. Trimming took 2 bases from V and 6 from J, leaving 15 bases between them. Here the CDR3 DNA reads TGCGCCAGCAGCTTTACGGGAGACTCCCCCGAGCAGTACTTC. This codes for CASSFTGDSPEQYF. The entire variable domain, with the rest obtained from reference TRBV5-1 and TRBJ2-7, is as follows: KAGVTQTPRYLIKTRGQQVTLSCSPISGHRSVSWYQQTPGQGLQFLFEYFSETQRNKGNFPGRFSGRQFSNSRSEMNVSTLELGDSALYLCASSFTGDSPEQYFGPGTRLTVT.

V and J are TRBV4-2 and TRBJ1-2; D is perhaps TRBD1 (6 bases). Germline values: CDR1 LGHNA, CDR2 YNFKEQ. Trimming stripped 2 bases from V and 4 bases from J, with 14 bases between. CDR3 length equals 15 residues. In DNA, the CDR3 is TGTGCCAGCAGCCAAAGGGGGGGCAGGTCCTATGGCTACACCTTC. The encoded protein is CASSQRGGRSYGYTF.

This rearrangement joins TRBV19 to TRBJ1-5; weak D call: TRBD1 (6 bases). The CDR3 totals 16 residues. The V end lost 4 bases, the J end lost 0 bases, and 13 bases lay between the germline ends. The germline gives CDR1 LNHDA, CDR2 SQIVND (reference sequence). The CDR3 DNA sequence: TGTGCCAGTAGTAGTAACAGGGCGAGTAGCAATCAGCCCCAGCATTTT. Translation gives CASSSNRASSNQPQHF.

The gene calls are TRBV6-6 and TRBJ2-5; 10 bases agree with TRBD2. The CDR3 consists of 15 residues. CDR1 and CDR2 (germline): MNHNY, SVGAGI (reference sequence). Trimming at V came to 7 bases and at J to 2 bases, leaving 7 bases not matched to a gene. The CDR3 here is CASNPLAGVQETQYF. The CDR3, as DNA: TGTGCCAGCAACCCCCTAGCGGGAGTTCAAGAGACCCAGTACTTC.